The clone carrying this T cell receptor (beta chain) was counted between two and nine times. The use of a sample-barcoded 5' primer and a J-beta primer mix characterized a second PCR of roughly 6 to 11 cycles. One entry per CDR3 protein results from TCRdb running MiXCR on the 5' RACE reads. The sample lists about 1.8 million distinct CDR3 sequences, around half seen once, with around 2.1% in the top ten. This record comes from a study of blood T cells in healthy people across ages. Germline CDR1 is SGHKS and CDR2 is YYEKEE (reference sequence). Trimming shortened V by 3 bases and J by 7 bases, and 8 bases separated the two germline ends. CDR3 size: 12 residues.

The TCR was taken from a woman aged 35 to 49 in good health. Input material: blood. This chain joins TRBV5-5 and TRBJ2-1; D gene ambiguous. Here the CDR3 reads CASSSPVNEQFF. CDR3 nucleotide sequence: TGTGCCAGCAGCTCCCCGGTTAATGAGCAGTTCTTC.